These T cell receptor beta chains were read from a single sample in a study of identical twins. TCRdb ran MiXCR on the 5' RACE reads and lists one entry per CDR3 protein. The sample holds 270,000 or so distinct CDR3 sequences, approximately 8.6% seen once. A further study also used this sample, focusing on yellow fever vaccine responses in identical twins.

The specimen was CD8+ T cells sorted from blood. Receptor source: a woman younger than 30 in good health. The CDR3 runs from the conserved cysteine through the conserved F or W. The order of the fields is V gene, J gene, D gene, clone size, CDR3 protein, CDR3 DNA. A D gene is named only where the DNA matches it firmly. For some rows the clone size is stated as once, few or many, or as a class when expanded; others skip it.

>TRBV29-1|TRBJ2-7|-|few
CSVELRDSLYEQYF
TGCAGCGTTGAGCTCCGTGACAGCCTCTACGAGCAGTACTTC
>TRBV28|TRBJ2-5|-|many
CASTPGVPKETQYF
TGTGCCAGCACTCCTGGGGTTCCAAAAGAGACCCAGTACTTC
>TRBV9|TRBJ2-1|TRBD2|-
CASSSGGRDEQFF
TGTGCCAGCAGCTCGGGGGGGCGGGATGAGCAGTTCTTC
>TRBV4-3|TRBJ2-2|TRBD2|many
CASSQDRSSGTSGELFF
TGCGCCAGCAGCCAAGATCGGTCTAGCGGGACCTCCGGGGAGCTGTTTTTT
>TRBV27|TRBJ2-1|-|few
CASSSGTPRTITYNEQFF
TGTGCCAGCAGTTCGGGGACTCCCCGGACTATCACATACAATGAGCAGTTCTTC
>TRBV7-2|TRBJ2-1|-|few
CASSRKQVNEQFF
TGTGCCAGCAGCAGAAAACAGGTCAATGAGCAGTTCTTC
>TRBV4-1|TRBJ2-1|TRBD2|many
CASSQPWRGGSSYNEQFF
TGCGCCAGCAGCCAACCTTGGCGGGGGGGTAGCTCCTACAATGAGCAGTTCTTC
>TRBV7-9|TRBJ2-1|TRBD1|-
CASSFQGTGNEQFF
TGTGCCAGCAGCTTCCAGGGGACAGGCAATGAGCAGTTCTTC
>TRBV20-1|TRBJ2-7|-|-
CSAREEGTLYEQYF
TGCAGTGCTAGAGAAGAAGGGACGCTATACGAGCAGTACTTC
>TRBV20-1|TRBJ2-1|-|-
CSARGSGYEQFF
TGCAGTGCTAGAGGTTCAGGTTATGAGCAGTTCTTC
>TRBV27|TRBJ2-4|-|many
CASRHPGWENIQYF
TGTGCCAGCAGACATCCTGGATGGGAAAACATTCAGTACTTC
>TRBV7-2|TRBJ2-7|-|few
CASSWGLLYEQYF
TGTGCCAGCAGCTGGGGACTGCTATACGAGCAGTACTTC
>TRBV5-4|TRBJ2-7|TRBD1|-
CASSLGQGWWNEQYF
TGTGCCAGCAGCTTGGGACAGGGGTGGTGGAACGAGCAGTACTTC
>TRBV12-3/TRBV12-4|TRBJ2-1|TRBD2|many
CASNLAGGFDEQFF
TGTGCCAGCAATCTAGCGGGGGGCTTTGATGAGCAGTTCTTC
>TRBV11-2|TRBJ2-7|-|many
CASSLNRVYEQYF
TGTGCCAGCAGCTTAAACAGGGTCTACGAGCAGTACTTC
>TRBV12-3/TRBV12-4|TRBJ2-5|TRBD2|-
CASSSGTRKETQYF
TGTGCCAGCAGTTCAGGGACTAGAAAAGAGACCCAGTACTTC
>TRBV10-2|TRBJ2-2|-|few
CASSGIAGGELFF
TGCGCCAGCAGTGGTATCGCGGGCGGGGAGCTGTTTTTT
>TRBV15|TRBJ2-1|-|-
CATSRERSGEQFF
TGTGCCACCAGCAGAGAGAGATCGGGGGAACAGTTCTTC
>TRBV28|TRBJ2-2|-|-
CASIPNRDWASVGELFF
TGTGCCAGCATCCCGAACCGGGACTGGGCTTCGGTAGGGGAGCTGTTTTTT
>TRBV5-1|TRBJ2-7|TRBD2|many
CASSSTFLAGEEQYF
TGCGCCAGCAGCTCGACATTCTTAGCGGGAGAGGAGCAGTACTTC
>TRBV5-1|TRBJ2-4|TRBD2|many
CASREASGVQNIQYF
TGCGCCAGCAGGGAGGCTAGCGGGGTCCAAAACATTCAGTACTTC
>TRBV5-1|TRBJ2-1|TRBD1|-
CASSPGGGRGPAGPYNEQFF
TGCGCCAGCAGCCCCGGTGGCGGCAGGGGGCCAGCGGGCCCCTACAATGAGCAGTTCTTC
>TRBV7-2|TRBJ2-2|-|-
CAWTNTGELFF
TGTGCCTGGACTAACACCGGGGAGCTGTTTTTT
>TRBV12-3/TRBV12-4|TRBJ2-1|-|many
CASSLKGGINNEQFF
TGTGCCAGCAGTTTAAAGGGGGGGATTAACAATGAGCAGTTCTTC
>TRBV10-3|TRBJ2-7|TRBD2|many
CAIRDLAVGEQYF
TGTGCCATCAGGGACCTAGCGGTCGGCGAGCAGTACTTC
>TRBV15|TRBJ2-2|-|-
CATGFTTGVNTGELFF
TGTGCCACCGGATTCACGACAGGTGTGAACACCGGGGAGCTGTTTTTT
>TRBV7-6|TRBJ2-1|TRBD2|many
CASSLKFRLAGGNEQFF
TGTGCCAGCAGCTTAAAGTTCAGACTAGCGGGAGGGAATGAGCAGTTCTTC
>TRBV13|TRBJ2-2|-|-
CAFSLGAGLAITGELFF
TGTGCCTTCAGTTTAGGAGCGGGTCTAGCGATCACCGGGGAGCTGTTTTTT
>TRBV7-9|TRBJ2-1|TRBD2|-
CASSPRLAETYNEQFF
TGTGCCAGCAGCCCGAGACTAGCGGAGACCTACAATGAGCAGTTCTTC
>TRBV4-3|TRBJ2-7|TRBD1|many
CASSLAGQGSYEQYF
TGCGCCAGCAGCTTGGCGGGACAGGGGTCCTACGAGCAGTACTTC
>TRBV5-1|TRBJ1-1|TRBD1|-
CASSGGQGTEAFF
TGCGCCAGCAGCGGAGGACAGGGCACTGAAGCTTTCTTT
>TRBV6-2/TRBV6-3|TRBJ2-7|-|-
CASSYSPAYEQYF
TGTGCCAGCAGTTACTCTCCAGCCTACGAGCAGTACTTC
>TRBV29-1|TRBJ2-5|-|many
CSVEATPTQETQYF
TGCAGCGTTGAAGCAACACCCACACAAGAGACCCAGTACTTC
>TRBV6-1|TRBJ1-1|-|few
CASTQRLNTEAFF
TGTGCCAGCACCCAAAGGTTGAACACTGAAGCTTTCTTT
>TRBV11-2|TRBJ2-3|-|many
CASSPAREASVFSTDTQYF
TGTGCCAGCAGCCCCGCCCGAGAGGCTAGCGTTTTTAGCACAGATACGCAGTATTTT
>TRBV20-1|TRBJ2-2|-|-
CSPRDLGGELFF
TGCAGTCCGAGGGACCTGGGCGGGGAGCTGTTTTTT
>TRBV10-3|TRBJ2-7|-|few
CAISEWRPSAYEQYF
TGTGCCATCAGTGAGTGGAGGCCATCTGCCTACGAGCAGTACTTC
>TRBV11-1|TRBJ2-3|TRBD2|-
CASSLEPGLAGDADTQYF
TGTGCCAGCAGCTTAGAACCGGGACTAGCGGGAGACGCAGATACGCAGTATTTT
>TRBV10-3|TRBJ2-7|TRBD1|few
CAINTGQGASEQYF
TGTGCCATTAACACGGGACAGGGGGCCTCCGAGCAGTACTTC
>TRBV19|TRBJ2-1|-|-
CATERGPRGPYNEQFF
TGTGCCACAGAAAGGGGACCGAGGGGACCCTACAATGAGCAGTTCTTC
>TRBV27|TRBJ2-5|-|few
CASSGHIQETQYF
TGTGCCAGCAGTGGACATATACAAGAGACCCAGTACTTC
>TRBV4-1|TRBJ2-3|-|-
CASSQGGIDTQYF
TGCGCCAGCAGCCAAGGCGGCATTGATACGCAGTATTTT
>TRBV2|TRBJ2-3|TRBD2|-
CASSYGLAGTDTQYF
TGTGCCAGCAGCTACGGACTAGCGGGGACAGATACGCAGTATTTT
>TRBV4-3|TRBJ2-7|-|few
CASSQDGYVGTYEQYF
TGCGCCAGCAGCCAAGATGGCTATGTGGGAACCTACGAGCAGTACTTC
>TRBV7-6|TRBJ2-5|TRBD2|-
CASSQSRLAAETQYF
TGTGCCAGCAGCCAAAGTAGACTAGCTGCAGAGACCCAGTACTTC
>TRBV9|TRBJ2-3|-|-
CASSLLARETDTQYF
TGTGCCAGCAGTCTTCTTGCCCGGGAGACAGATACGCAGTATTTT
>TRBV12-3/TRBV12-4|TRBJ1-1|-|many
CASSLGASNTEAFF
TGTGCCAGCAGTTTAGGTGCCAGTAACACTGAAGCTTTCTTT
>TRBV10-3|TRBJ2-5|-|many
CAISESLETQYF
TGTGCCATCAGTGAGTCTCTGGAGACCCAGTACTTC
>TRBV11-1|TRBJ2-7|-|-
CASSSTNRMREQYF
TGTGCCAGCAGCTCGACAAATCGGATGCGGGAGCAGTACTTC
>TRBV15|TRBJ1-5|-|-
CATSRDRDQPQHF
TGTGCCACCAGCAGAGACCGGGATCAGCCCCAGCATTTT
>TRBV4-3|TRBJ2-7|-|few
CASSQRVQGYEQYF
TGCGCCAGCAGCCAACGCGTGCAAGGGTACGAGCAGTACTTC
>TRBV27|TRBJ2-7|TRBD1|few
CASSSQGLSYEQYF
TGTGCCAGCAGTTCACAGGGGCTATCCTACGAGCAGTACTTC
>TRBV7-6|TRBJ2-1|TRBD1|-
CASSQWGQGAKNEQFF
TGTGCCAGCAGCCAATGGGGACAGGGGGCGAAGAATGAGCAGTTCTTC
>TRBV7-9|TRBJ2-5|-|few
CASSLPLGDQETQYF
TGTGCCAGCAGCTTGCCGTTGGGGGACCAAGAGACCCAGTACTTC
>TRBV9|TRBJ2-5|TRBD1|-
CASSGGTGGQETQYF
TGTGCCAGCAGCGGCGGGACAGGGGGCCAAGAGACCCAGTACTTC
>TRBV6-1|TRBJ1-4|TRBD1|-
CASREKTTGEGHNEKLFF
TGTGCCAGCAGAGAAAAAACGACAGGGGAGGGCCATAATGAAAAACTGTTTTTT